This is a list of T cell receptor beta chains from one sample in a study of identical twins. A single record per CDR3 protein comes from TCRdb applying MiXCR to the 5' RACE reads. The sample includes about 690,000 distinct CDR3 sequences, around 5.7% of them seen just once. The sequenced material came from naive T cells sorted from blood. All receptors come from a man aged 18 to 30 in good health. The CDR3 runs from the conserved cysteine through the conserved F or W. The D gene is left open where the match is weak. Clone size is not always given. Where it is, it says once, few, many or a class for expanded clones.

DNA,CDR3,J,D,size,V
TGTGCCAGCAGCGCTGTCGGCAATCAGCCCCAGCATTTT,CASSAVGNQPQHF,TRBJ1-5,NA,many,TRBV12-3/TRBV12-4
TGCAGTGCCTCAGCGGGAGAGCTCGTCGAGCAGTACTTC,CSASAGELVEQYF,TRBJ2-7,TRBD2,NA,TRBV20-1
TGCGCCAGCAGCCCCGGAATTGAGCAGTTCTTC,CASSPGIEQFF,TRBJ2-1,NA,many,TRBV5-1
TGTGCCAGTAGTGTCGACAGCGGGGGGGAGACCCAGTACTTC,CASSVDSGGETQYF,TRBJ2-5,TRBD2,few,TRBV19
TGTGCCAGCATTGCAGAGAATAATGAAAAACTGTTTTTT,CASIAENNEKLFF,TRBJ1-4,NA,many,TRBV12-3/TRBV12-4
TGTGCCAGCAGCCGCGTCGGAAGCACAGATACGCAGTATTTT,CASSRVGSTDTQYF,TRBJ2-3,NA,many,TRBV28
TGTGCCAGCAGTTTGACGTCGTCCGCCTACAATGAGCAGTTCTTC,CASSLTSSAYNEQFF,TRBJ2-1,NA,many,TRBV12-3/TRBV12-4
TGCGCCAGCAGCTGGGCCCCCCCCGGGACAGGACAAGAGACCCAGTACTTC,CASSWAPPGTGQETQYF,TRBJ2-5,TRBD1,few,TRBV5-1
TGTGCCAGCAGCCCCTGGACTAGCGGGAGGGCCTCAGATACGCAGTATTTT,CASSPWTSGRASDTQYF,TRBJ2-3,TRBD2,many,TRBV11-2
TGTGCCAGCAGTTACTTCAAGAACAATGAGCAGTTCTTC,CASSYFKNNEQFF,TRBJ2-1,NA,many,TRBV6-2/TRBV6-3
TGTGCCAGCAGTGAGACACAGAAGCAGTTCTTC,CASSETQKQFF,TRBJ2-1,NA,NA,TRBV3-1
TGCAGTGCTTGGGCCGGGGGTAGCGGGAGTCAGACAGAACAGTTCTTC,CSAWAGGSGSQTEQFF,TRBJ2-1,TRBD2,NA,TRBV20-1
TGTGCCTGGAGTGAGGCAGAGCCCTACGAGCAGTACTTC,CAWSEAEPYEQYF,TRBJ2-7,NA,NA,TRBV30
TGCAGTGCTAGAGCCTCGACAGGAACTCATAATTCACCCCTCCACTTT,CSARASTGTHNSPLHF,TRBJ1-6,NA,NA,TRBV20-1
TGCGCCAGCAGCCAAGAAGGGTATGGCAATCAGCCCCAGCATTTT,CASSQEGYGNQPQHF,TRBJ1-5,NA,many,TRBV4-1
TGTGCCAGCTCACTCGACCCCCTGACCAAAAACATTCAGTACTTC,CASSLDPLTKNIQYF,TRBJ2-4,NA,NA,TRBV18
TGTGCCAGCAGGACGGGACTCCACTTTGGAGATACGCAGTATTTT,CASRTGLHFGDTQYF,TRBJ2-3,NA,few,TRBV11-2
TGTGCCAGCAGGGGTGGGGGGCCTGGAAACACCATATATTTT,CASRGGGPGNTIYF,TRBJ1-3,NA,NA,TRBV12-3/TRBV12-4
TGCAGTGCTAGAGTACTCGGGGCGGGAGGGGACGAGCAGTACTTC,CSARVLGAGGDEQYF,TRBJ2-7,TRBD2,few,TRBV20-1
TGCAGTGCGGTGACTAGCTCTGAGCAGTTCTTC,CSAVTSSEQFF,TRBJ2-1,TRBD2,many,TRBV20-1
TGTGCCAGCAGCCAACGTGGGAGGGTAGGGGAGACCCAGTACTTC,CASSQRGRVGETQYF,TRBJ2-5,TRBD2,few,TRBV14
TGTGCCAGCAGCTTATATCCCGGCTACACCTTC,CASSLYPGYTF,TRBJ1-2,NA,many,TRBV7-2